This T cell receptor beta chain was recovered during a study of blood T cell repertoires in COVID-19 (dated by TCRdb to 2019 to 2021). Study-wide context: Samples from collaborators originated in the United States, Italy and Spain and spanned both the acute and convalescent phases of COVID-19. The prospective study material was composed of cDNA or gDNA derived from T cells, B-cell-depleted T cells, or PBMCs. The dataset comprised deeply sampled blood TCRbeta repertoires from subjects exposed to, actively infected with, or recovered from COVID-19. The repertoires were made available in a free public database intended to serve as a resource for research on the immune response to SARS-CoV-2. Samples came from the ongoing ImmuneRACE study (first 160 participants) plus 1,254 subjects from 6 global collaborators. Nearly every sample came with metadata listing a de-identified subject ID, COVID-19 status, age in years and sex. Where HLA class I and class II types were available, the types were taken from metadata supplied by the sample provider, not from assay-based typing.

Concerning this clone itself: Its target antigen remains unknown. Base qualities are missing; no much larger clone stands one base away.

Study-wide findings and limitations: The quantity of clinical and demographic metadata differed by source and by participant and was supplied without curation.

Another Seattle source contributed samples from volunteer blood donors who had recovered from COVID-19. Each collaborating institution followed its own protocols to collect whole blood in K2EDTA tubes. For TCRbeta analysis, collaborators shipped samples as frozen whole blood, isolated PBMCs, or DNA extracted from either of those sample types. The immunoSEQ Assay, a bias-controlled multiplex PCR, was used to amplify TCRbeta CDR3 regions from genomic DNA. Processing in the source paper ran as follows. The number of nucleated cells in each sample was estimated by amplification of reference gene primers within the assay. Sequence reads were collapsed and filtered to measure the absolute abundance of every unique TCRbeta CDR3 rearrangement. For each sample, productive Simpson clonality was calculated as the square root of Simpson's diversity index across productive rearrangements. In TCRdb, the immuneACCESS table is reduced to in-frame sequences with V and J assigned. These tables do not hold every clone; where another copy was compared, an unresolved V gene accounts for under half, and the others remain unexplained. Clone size and V and J calls were adopted from that table, with D and trimming inferred from the DNA. This sample gives 250,000 or so clones in total; 85% to 90% of them show up just once. The top ten clones comprise 4% to 5% of the sample.

The clonotype originates from a woman aged 40 to 50 who had recovered from COVID-19. The sample comprised peripheral blood.

Read as DNA, the sequence is TGTGCCAGCAGGTTCCTAGGGAGTAACGGTAGAAATGAGCAGTTCTTC. It encodes CASRFLGSNGRNEQFF. The chain joins TRBV27 to TRBJ2-1, with a weak D call of TRBD2 (5 bases match). Including cysteine and phenylalanine, the CDR3 has 16 amino acids. Only the CDR3 DNA stays, 48 bases, in frame from base 1. The germline V gene (reference sequence) yields MNHEY for CDR1 and SMNVEV for CDR2. Relative to germline, V is 6 bases shorter and J is 7 bases shorter, with 22 bases between their ends.